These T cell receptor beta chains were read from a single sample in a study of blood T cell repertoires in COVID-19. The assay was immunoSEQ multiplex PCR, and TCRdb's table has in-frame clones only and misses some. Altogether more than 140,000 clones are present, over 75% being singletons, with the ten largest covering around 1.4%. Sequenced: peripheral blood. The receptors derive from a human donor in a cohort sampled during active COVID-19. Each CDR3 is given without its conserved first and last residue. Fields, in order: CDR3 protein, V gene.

CDR3 protein: ASSLAVRGWFHTIY
V gene: TRBV7-6

CDR3 protein: ASSLNPGLPSSGANVLT
V gene: TRBV7-3

CDR3 protein: ASSLQGTSTYEQY
V gene: TRBV7-2

CDR3 protein: ASSGRTGKDEQF
V gene: TRBV18

CDR3 protein: ASSVQGIGTEAF
V gene: TRBV9

CDR3 protein: ASSQDGSGELF
V gene: TRBV4-2

CDR3 protein: ASSSTGGETSYEQY
V gene: TRBV5-4

CDR3 protein: ASSVEGTGGYGYT
V gene: TRBV9

CDR3 protein: ASSEGQGGFYEQY
V gene: TRBV6-1

CDR3 protein: ASSFSVRAEGYGYT
V gene: TRBV27

CDR3 protein: ASSQDLRRAHGYT
V gene: TRBV4-2

CDR3 protein: APRRGPSTDTQY
V gene: TRBV2

CDR3 protein: ASSPKMGQGSTPLH
V gene: TRBV18

CDR3 protein: ASSSGERRTGELF
V gene: TRBV5-4

CDR3 protein: ASSIGQGYTEAF
V gene: TRBV19

CDR3 protein: ASSKGGQGAANTGELF
V gene: TRBV21-1

CDR3 protein: SVEPAGNTEAF
V gene: TRBV29-1

CDR3 protein: ASTVGGYEQF
V gene: TRBV7-9

CDR3 protein: ASSQVGRGEAF
V gene: TRBV4-3

CDR3 protein: ASSFGTAVTGRETQY
V gene: TRBV13

CDR3 protein: ASSLGGLGGSGANVLT
V gene: TRBV5-1

CDR3 protein: AISEASGVETQY
V gene: TRBV10-3

CDR3 protein: ASSTLATTNTGELF
V gene: TRBV9

CDR3 protein: ASSRTGTESYEQY
V gene: TRBV4-1

CDR3 protein: ASSFPPEGRERQF
V gene: TRBV28

CDR3 protein: ASSLAGLAGGPGEQF
V gene: TRBV7-2

CDR3 protein: ASSPRRTGANEQF
V gene: TRBV19

CDR3 protein: ASSIGFGQETQY
V gene: TRBV19

CDR3 protein: ASSPGTSGSGLIRETQY
V gene: TRBV5-6

CDR3 protein: ASTAGDRGSGNTIY
V gene: TRBV28

CDR3 protein: ASSLQGWSTEAF
V gene: TRBV11-3

CDR3 protein: ASISDRGSYEQY
V gene: TRBV28

CDR3 protein: ASSQFGSTGNTIY
V gene: TRBV7-9

CDR3 protein: ASSPPTGSQGYT
V gene: TRBV2

CDR3 protein: AWRGTSGSVEEQY
V gene: TRBV30

CDR3 protein: AWTKGGAVAF
V gene: TRBV30

CDR3 protein: ASSQDIGQNYGYT
V gene: TRBV4-2

CDR3 protein: ASSLWGLNVGVGTDTQY
V gene: TRBV7-2

CDR3 protein: ASRRGLAGVDEQF
V gene: TRBV28

CDR3 protein: ASSPDSSYEQY
V gene: TRBV7-8

CDR3 protein: ASSDPMLGRGGNTEAF
V gene: TRBV2

CDR3 protein: ASSFKDRGGNQPQH
V gene: TRBV7-2

CDR3 protein: ASSFGLAGEQF
V gene: TRBV7-2

CDR3 protein: AWSAFGANVLT
V gene: TRBV30

CDR3 protein: ASSLTEISSYEQY
V gene: TRBV5-1

CDR3 protein: ASSSPGFGYGYT
V gene: TRBV28

CDR3 protein: ASSLMRAGTGELF
V gene: TRBV5-1

CDR3 protein: ASSPRDRGNEKLF
V gene: TRBV18